This T cell receptor (beta chain) was sequenced during a study of blood T cell repertoires in COVID-19. The wider study: The United States, Italy and Spain supplied acute and convalescent COVID-19 samples. T cells, B-cell-depleted T cells, or PBMCs supplied cDNA or gDNA.

How the authors handled the data: Reference gene primer amplification gave estimated nucleated cell counts. The data were produced by immunoSEQ multiplex PCR, yet TCRdb's version contains in-frame clones alone and is incomplete. The DNA gave D and trimming, while V, J and clone size come from that table. Found here are 200,000 to 250,000 clones, roughly 80% of them singletons; the top ten hold 15% to 20%. This TCR was sampled from a woman of 80 years or more with active or convalescent COVID-19. Specimen: peripheral blood.

The CDR3 nucleotides read TGTGCCAGCAGCCTCAACGGGGGGCGCTCCTACGAGCAGTACTTC. Translation gives CASSLNGGRSYEQYF. V usage is TRBV3-1 (or the pseudogene TRBV3-2) and J usage is TRBJ2-7, with a possible D match to TRBD2 (7 bases). V was pared by 4 bases and J by 0 bases, with 13 bases between. This CDR3 is built from 15 residues. Germline CDR1 LGHDT, CDR2 YNNKEL (reference sequence).